This T cell receptor (beta chain) stems from a study of blood T cell repertoires in COVID-19 (dated by TCRdb to about 2020). About the full investigation: Samples covering the acute and convalescent phases of COVID-19 were provided by collaborators in the United States, Italy and Spain. The prospective study material was composed of cDNA or gDNA derived from T cells, B-cell-depleted T cells, or PBMCs. Deeply sampled blood TCRbeta repertoires from subjects exposed to, actively infected with, or recovered from COVID-19 were included in the dataset. The repertoires were made available in a free public database intended to serve as a resource for research on the immune response to SARS-CoV-2. The samples were drawn from two sources: the first 160 participants of the ongoing ImmuneRACE study, and some 1,300 subjects contributed by 6 global collaborators. Sample metadata almost always included a de-identified subject ID, COVID-19 status, age in years and sex. Where available, HLA class I and class II types were taken from metadata supplied by the sample provider and were not determined by assay-based typing.

Broader findings and caveats from the paper: How much clinical and demographic metadata was included differed by source and by participant, and the metadata was provided uncurated.

The CDR3, from cysteine to phenylalanine, totals 14 residues. Only CDR3 DNA remains: 42 bases, in frame from the first base. For this chain, trimming is 4 bases at the V end and 3 bases at the J end, and the number of junction bases without a gene match is 5. Taken from the germline V gene, the CDR1 and CDR2 loops are MRHNA and SNTAGT. This clone was seen just once. The target of this receptor is not known. No base quality information exists; no much larger clone differs at one position. The collaborating institutions used their own protocols to collect whole blood in K2EDTA tubes. Collaborator samples were shipped for TCRbeta analysis as frozen whole blood, isolated PBMCs, or DNA extracted from either sample type. TCRbeta CDR3 regions were amplified from genomic DNA by means of the immunoSEQ Assay, a bias-controlled multiplex PCR. As for the authors' bioinformatics: The number of nucleated cells in each sample was estimated from the amplification of reference gene primers within the assay. To quantify the absolute abundance of each unique TCRbeta CDR3 rearrangement, sequence reads were collapsed and filtered. For each sample, productive Simpson clonality was calculated as the square root of Simpson's diversity index over productive rearrangements. The table comes from immuneACCESS by way of TCRdb, which keeps in-frame sequences with V and J called. Part of the clones is missing from these tables; in studies checked, under half for an unresolved V gene and the rest for unknown reasons. V and J calls and clone size are as listed in that table; D and trimming were resolved from the DNA. This sample comprises 110,000 or so clones, roughly 80% of them detected only once. The ten biggest clones cover under 3% of the sample.

The TCR originated in a man aged 50-60 years with acute or convalescent COVID-19. Input material: peripheral blood. The V and J genes are TRBV6-4 and TRBJ2-7; TRBD1 lines up with 8 middle nucleotides. The nucleotides read TGTGCCAGCAGTGTGACAGGGGTAAACTACGAGCAGTACTTC. Its translation reads: CASSVTGVNYEQYF.